These 10 T cell receptor beta chains share one sample of origin, sequenced in a study of early T cells in non-severe SARS-CoV-2 infection. Using its own MiXCR run on the 5' RACE reads, TCRdb lists one record per CDR3 protein. The data show tens of thousands of distinct CDR3 sequences, approximately 5% seen once. The sample was whole blood. Source of these receptors: an adult who was a healthcare worker with PCR-confirmed SARS-CoV-2 infection or an uninfected control (not recorded which).

Many counts were recorded for this clonotype. The chain is built from TRBV7-6 and TRBJ1-1; a possible D gene is TRBD1 (6 bases). V was pared by 0 bases and J by 0 bases, with 11 bases between. The CDR3 covers 16 residues. Germline CDR1 SGHVS, CDR2 FNYEAQ. The CDR3 bases are TGTGCCAGCAGCTTAGCGGGGGGGCGACTGAACACTGAAGCTTTCTTT. It yields the protein CASSLAGGRLNTEAFF.

The J gene is TRBJ1-6, the V gene TRBV27, with TRBD1 matching over 12 bases. CDR1 is MNHEY and CDR2 is SMNVEV in the germline V gene (reference sequence). J gave up 8 bases and V 8 bases, and 1 base lay outside the gene matches. This CDR3 region has 13 residues. The CDR3 protein is CASGTGGYSPLHF. For the CDR3, the DNA is TGTGCCAGCGGGACAGGGGGCTATTCACCCCTCCACTTT.

A few counts support this clonotype. The DNA for the CDR3 is TGTGCCAGCAGCTTAACCACACGGAACACTGAAGCTTTCTTT. It codes for CASSLTTRNTEAFF. The gene calls are TRBV5-4 and TRBJ1-1; no definite D call. CDR1 is SGHNT, CDR2 YYREEE, per germline (reference sequence). The length of the CDR3 is 14 residues. V lost 2 bases and J 1 base, leaving 9 bases between the germline ends.

This clonotype was recorded at least ten times. The chain uses TRBV7-2 and TRBJ1-5; perhaps TRBD1 as D (5 bases). The ends were cut back, 5 bases at V and 5 bases at J, with 10 bases in the middle. CDR3 size: 13 residues. The germline gives CDR1 SGHTA, CDR2 FQGNSA. CDR3 protein: CASSQGRDQPQHF. CDR3 DNA sequence: TGTGCCAGCAGCCAGGGACGGGATCAGCCCCAGCATTTT.

This clonotype was counted ten times or more. CDR3: CASSEVSRGYTEAFF. CDR3 DNA sequence: TGTGCCAGCAGTGAAGTAAGCAGGGGATACACTGAAGCTTTCTTT. V is TRBV6-1 and J is TRBJ1-1, with a possible D match to TRBD1 (6 bases). CDR1 MNHNS and CDR2 SASEGT come from the germline V gene. V lost 1 base and J 3 bases, leaving 12 bases between the germline ends. The CDR3 runs to 15 residues.

The rearrangement joins TRBV18 to TRBJ1-2; D is unclear. Germline CDR1 reads KGHSH; CDR2 reads LQKENI. V gave up 4 bases and J gave up 4 bases, with 13 bases separating them. The length of the CDR3 is 14 residues. The CDR3 reads CASSQGFNGYGYTF. As DNA, the CDR3 is TGTGCCAGCTCACAGGGATTTAATGGCTATGGCTACACCTTC.

The J gene is TRBJ2-7, the V gene TRBV3-1; 11 bases are a match to TRBD2. V lost 5 bases and J lost 1; bases outside the gene matches: 4. The CDR3 sequence is 15 residues long. Germline values: CDR1 LGHDT, CDR2 YNNKEL (reference sequence). The DNA for the CDR3 is TGTGCCAGCAGCGTCACTAGCGGGGGTTCCTACGAGCAGTACTTC. Translating it yields CASSVTSGGSYEQYF.

This clonotype has a count of ten or more. V and J are TRBV4-1 and TRBJ2-7; 7 bases are a match to TRBD1. Germline values: CDR1 MGHRA, CDR2 YSYEKL. The CDR3 spans 14 residues. Trimming removed 3 bases from V and 2 bases from J; junction bases left unmatched: 4. The CDR3 coding sequence is TGCGCCAGCAGCCAGTGGACAGGTACCTACGAGCAGTACTTC. Its protein is CASSQWTGTYEQYF.

In its sample, this clonotype was seen a few times. The chain links TRBV18 to TRBJ2-3; D gene uncertain. The V gene's germline CDR1 is KGHSH and CDR2 LQKENI. The CDR3 has 14 residues. The ends were cut back, 4 bases at V and 1 base at J, with 9 bases in the middle. The CDR3: CASSLTFGTDTQYF. Written as DNA, the CDR3 is TGTGCCAGCTCACTCACCTTCGGCACAGATACGCAGTATTTT.

This clonotype was recorded at least ten times. The chain links TRBV5-6 to TRBJ2-7; D unresolved. V lost 3 bases and J 2 bases, leaving 12 bases between the germline ends. The V gene's germline CDR1 is SGHDT and CDR2 YYEEEE. This CDR3 has 14 residues. The CDR3 loop reads CASSSTHHTYEQYF. In nucleotides, the CDR3 is TGTGCCAGCAGCTCGACCCACCACACCTACGAGCAGTACTTC.